These 22 T cell receptor beta chains share one sample of origin, sequenced in a study of cytomegalovirus exposure and HLA in healthy donors. The PCR was carried out with 60 Vbeta primers and 13 Jbeta primers. Clones were read by immunoSEQ multiplex PCR, and TCRdb kept only the in-frame ones, dropping some. Of tens of thousands of clones listed, roughly 70% are singletons. What was sequenced was PBMCs. Receptor source: a young man in good health and CMV-seronegative.

The chain joins TRBV7-2 to TRBJ2-3; 11 bases agree with TRBD2. The CDR3 is 14 residues long. Germline V gene sequence: CDR1 SGHTA, CDR2 FQGNSA. The junction had 3 bases not matched to a gene; V was cut back by 6 bases and J by 4 bases. CDR3 residues: CASRFSGGADTQYF. The CDR3 coding sequence is TGTGCCAGCAGGTTTAGCGGGGGGGCAGATACGCAGTATTTT.

This clone occurred a few times. This chain uses TRBV9 with TRBJ1-5, with 8 bases matching TRBD1. Trimming at V came to 0 bases and at J to 6 bases, leaving 2 bases not matched to a gene. Looked up from germline, CDR1 is SGDLS and CDR2 is YYNGEE. The CDR3 covers 14 residues. DNA for the CDR3: TGTGCCAGCAGCGTAGGACAGGGGAGTCAGCCCCAGCATTTT. Residues: CASSVGQGSQPQHF. Based on the CDR3 plus reference TRBV9 and TRBJ1-5, the full variable domain is DSGVTQTPKHLITATGQRVTLRCSPRSGDLSVYWYQQSLDQGLQFLIQYYNGEERAKGNILERFSAQQFPDLHSELNLSSLELGDSALYFCASSVGQGSQPQHFGDGTRLSIL.

The rearrangement uses TRBV7-2 and TRBJ1-2; no clear D gene. In germline, CDR1 is SGHTA, CDR2 FQGNSA. The CDR3 runs to 15 residues. The V end lost 0 bases, the J end lost 6 bases, and 14 bases lay between the germline ends. CDR3 amino acids: CASSLALAPGDGYTF. For the CDR3, the DNA is TGTGCCAGCAGCTTAGCGTTAGCCCCCGGGGATGGCTACACCTTC. The variable domain in full, with the rest retrieved from reference TRBV7-2 and TRBJ1-2, is GAGVSQSPSNKVTEKGKDVELRCDPISGHTALYWYRQSLGQGLEFLIYFQGNSAPDKSGLPSDRFSAERTGGSVSTLTIQRTQQEDSAVYLCASSLALAPGDGYTFGSGTRLTVV.

The chain uses TRBV29-1 and TRBJ2-7, with D possibly being TRBD1 (5 bases). The CDR3 extends over 12 amino acids. CDR1 is SQVTM and CDR2 is ANQGSEA in the germline V gene. Trimming cost V 7 bases and J 3 bases, with 13 bases left between them. In DNA, the CDR3 is TGCAGCGCCCTAGACAGCCACTACGAGCAGTACTTC. It translates to CSALDSHYEQYF.

The chain couples TRBV10-3 to TRBJ1-2; 10 bases are shared with TRBD1. The CDR3 is 12 residues long. Germline V gene data show CDR1 as ENHRY and CDR2 as SYGVKD. V shed 10 bases and J 8 bases; nucleotides not matched to a gene: 7. The CDR3 loop reads CATRGTGDGYTF. The CDR3 DNA follows: TGTGCCACTAGAGGGACAGGGGACGGCTACACCTTC.

V gene TRBV6-1 combines with J gene TRBJ2-7, with D uncertain. Germline V lookup: CDR1 MNHNS, CDR2 SASEGT. This CDR3 is built from 12 residues. Trimming removed 4 bases from V and 1 base from J, with 5 bases in between. This CDR3 is CASSARSYEQYF. CDR3 sequence (DNA): TGTGCCAGCAGTGCGAGATCCTACGAGCAGTACTTC.

This chain uses TRBV9 with TRBJ2-7; D is possibly TRBD1 (5 bases). The CDR3 runs 14 residues. The germline gives CDR1 SGDLS, CDR2 YYNGEE. The V gene lost 4 bases and the J gene lost 0 bases, with 11 bases spanning the gap. The CDR3 here is CASSPRQISYEQYF. The CDR3 DNA is TGTGCCAGCAGCCCCCGACAGATCTCCTACGAGCAGTACTTC.

The chain's CDR3 is CASSGQPNTEAFF. CDR3 sequence (DNA): TGTGCCAGCAGCGGACAGCCGAACACTGAAGCTTTCTTT. The chain has TRBV7-3 and TRBJ1-1; D perhaps matches TRBD1 (6 bases). CDR3 length: 13 residues. V dropped 5 bases and J dropped 1 base, with 8 bases sitting between them. CDR1 and CDR2 from the germline V gene are SGHTA and FQGTGA.

The chain has TRBV11-3 and TRBJ2-7, with 9 bases identical to TRBD1. The CDR3 spans 14 residues. CDR1 is SGHNT, CDR2 YENEEA, per germline. Trimming at V came to 5 bases and at J to 2 bases, leaving 4 bases not matched to a gene. The chain's CDR3 is CASSPGTGTYEQYF. CDR3 DNA sequence: TGTGCCAGCAGCCCGGGGACAGGGACCTACGAGCAGTACTTC.

The chain couples TRBV7-2 to TRBJ1-1; no clear D. This CDR3 has 12 amino acids. Germline assignment: CDR1 SGHTA and CDR2 FQGNSA. V shed 3 bases and J shed 6 bases, with 8 bases lying between them. The DNA of the CDR3 is TGTGCCAGCAGCTTGAGTTTCGCTGAAGCTTTCTTT. It is translated as CASSLSFAEAFF. Filled out from reference TRBV7-2 and TRBJ1-1, the complete variable domain reads GAGVSQSPSNKVTEKGKDVELRCDPISGHTALYWYRQSLGQGLEFLIYFQGNSAPDKSGLPSDRFSAERTGGSVSTLTIQRTQQEDSAVYLCASSLSFAEAFFGQGTRLTVV.

This chain uses TRBV7-9 with TRBJ1-4; 8 nucleotides agree with TRBD1. CDR3 length: 16 amino acids. Trimming removed 1 base from V and 7 bases from J; junction bases left unmatched: 8. Germline CDR1 and CDR2: SEHNR and FQNEAQ (reference sequence). The CDR3 spells CASSLGTDRAGEKLFF. The CDR3 DNA is TGTGCCAGCAGCTTAGGGACGGACAGGGCCGGTGAAAAACTGTTTTTT.

V gene TRBV7-2 combines with J gene TRBJ2-1; possible D gene TRBD1, 6 bases. V was clipped by 5 bases and J by 0 bases, with 14 bases between them. This CDR3 comprises 16 residues. Germline V CDR1 and CDR2: SGHTA, FQGNSA. The CDR3 bases are TGTGCCAGCAGCCGACAGGACAGTCGCTCCTACAATGAGCAGTTCTTC. Translated, it gives CASSRQDSRSYNEQFF.

V usage is TRBV11-1 and J usage is TRBJ2-3; no clear D gene. Looked up from germline, CDR1 is SGHAT and CDR2 is FQDESV (reference sequence). The CDR3 spans 14 residues. V lost 1 base to trimming and J lost 4 bases, with 9 bases between them. The DNA of the CDR3 is TGTGCCAGCAGCTTAGGAGGATTCCCAGATACGCAGTATTTT. Amino acid sequence: CASSLGGFPDTQYF.

The rearrangement joins TRBV2 to TRBJ1-1, with TRBD1 matching over 8 bases. The junction had 8 bases not matched to a gene; V was cut back by 8 bases and J by 3 bases. The length of the CDR3 is 14 residues. Per germline, CDR1 SNHLY and CDR2 FYNNEI. The CDR3 nucleotides are TGTGCCAGCCGAACCAGGGGGCGGGACACTGAAGCTTTCTTT. Encoded protein: CASRTRGRDTEAFF.

This clone was seen a few times. J is TRBJ2-5 and V is TRBV5-1; 10 bases line up with TRBD2. This CDR3 has 15 amino acids. CDR1 is SGHRS and CDR2 is YFSETQ in the germline V gene. J gave up 2 bases and V 2 bases, and 3 bases lay outside the gene matches. The CDR3 sequence: CASSFSGRWQETQYF. CDR3 nucleotide sequence: TGCGCCAGCAGCTTTAGCGGGAGGTGGCAAGAGACCCAGTACTTC.

This chain links TRBV9 with TRBJ2-4; TRBD2 matches at 8 bases. This CDR3 comprises 17 residues. The V gene end was trimmed by 0 bases and the J gene end by 2 bases; junction bases not matched to a gene: 7. The germline V gene has CDR1 SGDLS and CDR2 YYNGEE. The CDR3 sequence: CASSVARTGGTKNIQYF. The DNA of the CDR3 is TGTGCCAGCAGCGTAGCGAGGACGGGAGGGACCAAAAACATTCAGTACTTC.

This chain uses TRBV7-2 with TRBJ1-2; D may be TRBD1 (6 bases). CDR3 length: 15 residues. Germline V CDR1 and CDR2: SGHTA, FQGNSA. Trimming pared 5 bases from V and 1 base from J, leaving 14 bases between. The CDR3 protein is CASSLTGGSNYGYTF. Written as DNA, the CDR3 is TGTGCCAGCAGCCTAACGGGGGGCAGTAACTATGGCTACACCTTC.

This chain uses TRBV11-3 with TRBJ2-1, with 13 bases identical to TRBD2. Trimming took 5 bases from V and 8 from J; bases not matched to a gene: 9. The CDR3 contains 16 residues. CDR1 and CDR2 from the germline V gene are SGHNT and YENEEA. The CDR3 protein is CASSPGLAGVSDEQFF. CDR3 nucleotide sequence: TGTGCCAGCAGCCCTGGACTAGCGGGGGTTTCTGATGAGCAGTTCTTC.

This chain links TRBV27 with TRBJ2-7; TRBD2 is a possible D gene (5 bases). Germline CDR1 and CDR2: MNHEY and SMNVEV (reference sequence). The CDR3 consists of 12 residues. Trimming removed 5 bases at V and 6 bases at J, with 11 bases between. CDR3: CASSGLAGEQYF. For the CDR3, the DNA is TGTGCCAGCAGTGGGTTGGCGGGCGAGCAGTACTTC.

The chain joins TRBV27 to TRBJ2-1, with D perhaps matching TRBD2 (6 bases). The CDR3 covers 17 residues. The germline V gene has CDR1 MNHEY and CDR2 SMNVEV (reference sequence). V lost 4 bases, J lost 10 bases, and 26 bases lay in between. CDR3 bases: TGTGCCAGCAGTTATCTCACCGGGAGTTCAGCGTTACGAGAGCAGTTCTTC. This encodes CASSYLTGSSALREQFF.

Only a few counts were recorded for this clone. In DNA, the CDR3 is TGTGCCAGTGGGGGGGGGACAGGGGTCAATCAGCCCCAGCATTTT. Translated: CASGGGTGVNQPQHF. J is TRBJ1-5 and V is TRBV27; 10 bases agree with TRBD1. The germline V gene encodes CDR1 MNHEY and CDR2 SMNVEV (reference sequence). This CDR3 region has 15 residues. After removal of 9 bases from V and 3 bases from J, the junction contained 8 bases not matched to a gene.

The chain recombines TRBV6-5 with TRBJ1-5, with TRBD1 identical over 9 bases. V dropped 6 bases and J dropped 6; count of bases not matched to a gene: 3. The CDR3 is 13 residues long. Germline V gives CDR1 MNHEY, CDR2 SVGAGI. Here the CDR3 reads CASSKTGGQPQHF. CDR3 nucleotides: TGTGCCAGCAGCAAGACAGGGGGTCAGCCCCAGCATTTT.